A single sample is the source of the 19 T cell receptor beta chains below, sequenced in a study of molecular identifiers for immune sequencing clone quantification. MiXCR, applied by TCRdb to the PCR reads, yields one record per CDR3 protein. The sample comprises about 630,000 distinct CDR3 sequences, about 25% of which are singletons, and about 0.73% rests with the top ten. Sequenced material: naive CD8+ T cells from blood, with Jurkat cell RNA spiked in. The sample's subset: FACS-sorted CD8+CD4-CCR7+CD45RA+ naive T cells. The origin of the receptors is a human donor in good health. Some libraries in this study had Jurkat cell RNA spiked in.

This clonotype came up a few times. The chain links TRBV13 to TRBJ2-7, with D perhaps TRBD1 or TRBD2 (5 bases each). V lost 4 bases to trimming and J lost 3 bases, with 16 bases between them. This CDR3 contains 15 residues. Germline assignment: CDR1 PRHDT and CDR2 FYEKMQ (reference sequence). The CDR3 sequence: CASSSSGTSVYEQYF. In nucleotides, the CDR3 is TGTGCCAGCAGCTCCTCCGGGACGTCGGTCTACGAGCAGTACTTC.

This clonotype was observed a handful of times. The chain is built from TRBV4-3 and TRBJ1-1, with 9 nucleotides matching TRBD1. Germline assignment: CDR1 LGHNA and CDR2 YSLEER. After removal of 0 bases from V and 1 base from J, the junction contained 9 bases not matched to a gene. This CDR3 is built from 18 residues. The CDR3 loop reads CASSQEDRGAQRNTEAFF. Here the CDR3 DNA reads TGCGCCAGCAGCCAAGAGGACAGGGGCGCACAGCGGAACACTGAAGCTTTCTTT.

This clonotype was detected many times. The genes are TRBV7-8 and TRBJ1-1; D remains ambiguous. Germline-derived CDR1 and CDR2 are SGHVS and FQNEAQ. V lost 3 bases, J lost 2 bases, and 10 bases lay in between. The CDR3 length is 14 residues. The CDR3 bases are TGTGCCAGCAGCTTGGGTAGAGTTAACACTGAAGCTTTCTTT. It codes for CASSLGRVNTEAFF.

This clonotype has only a few counts. The chain combines TRBV24-1 with TRBJ2-7; D gene uncertain. Trimming took off 3 bases at V and 3 bases at J, with 14 bases between the two ends. The CDR3 has 15 amino acids. The germline V gene encodes CDR1 KGHDR and CDR2 SFDVKD. This chain's CDR3 is CATSDTRAPLYEQYF. As DNA, the CDR3 is TGTGCCACCAGTGATACCCGGGCCCCTCTCTACGAGCAGTACTTC.

The chain employs TRBV9 and TRBJ2-5; D call uncertain. Germline loops: CDR1 SGDLS, CDR2 YYNGEE. The CDR3 extends over 13 amino acids. Trimming left V 3 bases short and J 3 bases short, with 9 bases between. The DNA for the CDR3 is TGTGCCAGCAGCGCCGAGAGCGAAGAGACCCAGTACTTC. It yields the protein CASSAESEETQYF.

A note on this clonotype: One junction end does not reproduce the germline sequence, and a read error may be involved. The chain employs TRBV10-3 and TRBJ1-1; tentatively, D is TRBD1 (6 bases). The CDR3 runs 11 residues. Looked up from germline, CDR1 is ENHRY and CDR2 is SYGVKD. In DNA, the CDR3 is TGTGCCACAGGGGACGGCACTGCAGCTTTCTTT. Amino acid sequence: CATGDGTAAFF.

This clonotype was detected ten times or more. V is TRBV12-3 or TRBV12-4 and J is TRBJ2-5, with 10 bases fitting TRBD2. The CDR3 has 16 amino acids. V lost 4 bases to trimming and J lost 5 bases; unmatched junction nucleotides: 10. The CDR3 loop is CASSYLGLAGDETQYF. The CDR3 DNA follows: TGTGCCAGCAGTTATTTGGGGCTAGCGGGAGATGAGACCCAGTACTTC.

This clonotype has a handful of counts. The rearrangement joins TRBV21-1 to TRBJ2-1; the D call TRBD2 from the table was never checked on the DNA. TRBV21-1 is designated a pseudogene. This CDR3 region has 18 residues. Written as DNA, the CDR3 is TGTGCCAGCAGCAAAGTTGCGGCTAGCGGGTGCTTCTACAATGAGCAGTTCTTC. Translating it yields CASSKVAASGCFYNEQFF.

Points on this clonotype: One base away lies a much larger clone, so this may be a sequencing read error. This chain links TRBV5-3 with TRBJ2-7, with 8 bases that match TRBD2. TRBV5-3 is filed as an ORF, its function uncertain. J lost 2 bases, V lost 10 bases, and 23 bases had no gene match. The CDR3 sequence is 18 residues long. CDR3 sequence reads: CAGSLAAVDGTSPYEQYF. CDR3 nucleotides: TGTGCCGGCAGCTTGGCCGCAGTCGACGGGACTAGTCCCTACGAGCAGTACTTC.

About this clonotype itself: It may be a read error: a sequence one base away is much more abundant. This chain joins TRBV29-1 and TRBJ2-1, with D maybe TRBD2 (6 bases). CDR3 length: 14 residues. Per the germline V gene, CDR1 is SQVTM and CDR2 is ANQGSEA. The V end lost 4 bases, the J end lost 1 base, and 11 bases lay between the germline ends. Written as DNA, the CDR3 is TGCAGCGTTGTATCGCGGGATTCCTACAATGAGCAGTTCTTC. This encodes CSVVSRDSYNEQFF.

This clonotype was seen many times. V usage is TRBV30 and J usage is TRBJ1-1, with unresolved D. The CDR3 length is 13 residues. CDR1 is GTSNPN and CDR2 is SVGIG in the germline V gene (reference sequence). The V end was cut by 7 bases, the J end by 4 bases, with 16 bases between. CDR3 nucleotides: TGTGCCTTAGGTATGGTTGGATTCACTGAAGCTTTCTTT. Translated: CALGMVGFTEAFF.

This clonotype has just a few counts. V gene TRBV4-3 combines with J gene TRBJ2-3; TRBD1 might be the D (5 bases). The V end was cut by 0 bases, the J end by 2 bases, with 12 bases between. Germline loops: CDR1 LGHNA, CDR2 YSLEER. CDR3 length: 16 amino acids. The CDR3 is CASSQDRTTNTDTQYF. The CDR3 DNA reads as TGCGCCAGCAGCCAAGATAGGACAACCAACACAGATACGCAGTATTTT.

The chain is built from TRBV5-3 and TRBJ2-3; D uncertain. TRBV5-3 is recorded as an ORF, its role being uncertain. V was trimmed by 10 bases and J by 1 base, leaving 19 bases between them. The CDR3 runs 15 residues. The CDR3 DNA sequence: TGTGCCTGCAGCTTGAGTGGGATTGGCACAGATACGCAGTATTTT. Amino acids: CACSLSGIGTDTQYF.

The chain links TRBV12-3 or TRBV12-4 to TRBJ2-5, with D possibly TRBD1 on 6 matching bases. V was trimmed by 5 bases and J by 5 bases, leaving 21 bases between them. This CDR3 has 16 residues. The CDR3, as DNA: TGTGCCAGCAGTGCCCGGACAGCGACGGAATGGGAGACCCAGTACTTC. Residues: CASSARTATEWETQYF.

This chain joins TRBV5-1 and TRBJ1-4, with TRBD1 matching over 11 bases. J lost 1 base, V lost 4 bases, and 6 bases had no gene match. The length of the CDR3 is 17 residues. The germline CDR1 and CDR2 sequences are SGHRS and YFSETQ. Written as DNA, the CDR3 is TGCGCCAGCAGCCTTGGGGACAGGGGGATAACTAATGAAAAACTGTTTTTT. Amino acid sequence: CASSLGDRGITNEKLFF.

This clonotype was picked up one time. A read error may explain this, as a much larger clone is one base away. In this CDR3 the conserved last residue, phenylalanine or tryptophan, is missing, so a read error is likely. The gene calls are TRBV5-1 and TRBJ2-7; 9 nucleotides align to TRBD1. The V gene's germline CDR1 is SGHRS and CDR2 YFSETQ. The CDR3 has 16 residues. Losses at the gene ends were 4 bases for V and 3 bases for J; bases not matched to a gene: 11. The CDR3 loop is CASSPGQGILHYEQYS. CDR3 bases: TGCGCCAGCAGCCCCGGACAGGGGATCCTTCACTACGAGCAGTACTCC.

This clonotype was seen ten or more times. The chain carries TRBV7-2 and TRBJ2-1, with D possibly TRBD2 on 5 matching bases. CDR3 length: 14 residues. The germline CDR1 and CDR2 sequences are SGHTA and FQGNSA. V dropped 0 bases and J dropped 7 bases, with 10 bases sitting between them. The CDR3 nucleotides read TGTGCCAGCAGCTTAGCCCGGCGCGGGAATGAGCAGTTCTTC. Translation gives CASSLARRGNEQFF.

On this clonotype: Just one base apart from a much larger clone, this may be a read error. Since the CDR3 does not end with the conserved phenylalanine or tryptophan, this likely comes from a read error. The V and J genes are TRBV5-3 and TRBJ2-5; TRBD1 might be the D (6 bases). The J call may be wrong; the DNA end is better matched by TRBJ2-7. TRBV5-3 is noted as an ORF with a role that remains uncertain. This CDR3 is 15 amino acids long. The CDR3 loop is CASSLSTGSGYEQYS. CDR3 sequence (DNA): TGTGCCAGCAGCTTATCGACAGGAAGTGGCTACGAGCAGTACTCC.

This chain uses TRBV23-1 with TRBJ1-6; weak D call: TRBD1 (5 bases). TRBV23-1 is sorted into the ORF group, with uncertain function. The germline V and J ends were trimmed by 6 bases and 7 bases, with 22 bases remaining between them. The CDR3 is 17 residues long. CDR3 sequence: CASRPYSSGTANSPLHF. The DNA of the CDR3 is TGCGCCAGCAGACCATACTCCTCCGGGACGGCGAATTCACCCCTCCACTTT.